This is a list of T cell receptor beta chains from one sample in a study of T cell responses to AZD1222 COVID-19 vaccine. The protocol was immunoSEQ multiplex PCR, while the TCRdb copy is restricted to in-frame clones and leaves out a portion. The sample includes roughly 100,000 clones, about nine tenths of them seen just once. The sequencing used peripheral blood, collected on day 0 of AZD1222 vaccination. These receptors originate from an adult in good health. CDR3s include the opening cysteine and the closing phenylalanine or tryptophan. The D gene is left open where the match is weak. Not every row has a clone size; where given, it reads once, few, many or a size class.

CDR3 protein: CATSGGSNTDTQYF; CDR3 DNA: TGTGCCACCAGCGGAGGCTCTAACACAGATACGCAGTATTTT; clone size: NA; V gene: TRBV10-3; J gene: TRBJ2-3; D gene: NA
CDR3 protein: CASSNRGYYEQYF; CDR3 DNA: TGTGCCAGCAGCAACAGAGGCTACTACGAGCAGTACTTC; clone size: NA; V gene: TRBV7-2; J gene: TRBJ2-7; D gene: NA
CDR3 protein: CASSQSPAGGTGNTIYF; CDR3 DNA: TGCGCCAGCAGCCAAAGCCCAGCAGGGGGCACTGGAAACACCATATATTTT; clone size: NA; V gene: TRBV4-3; J gene: TRBJ1-3; D gene: TRBD1
CDR3 protein: CASRPYLASEKNIQYF; CDR3 DNA: TGCGCCAGCAGGCCCTACTTAGCTAGCGAAAAAAACATTCAGTACTTC; clone size: NA; V gene: TRBV5-1; J gene: TRBJ2-4; D gene: NA
CDR3 protein: CASSYSETGSYEQYF; CDR3 DNA: TGTGCCAGCAGTTACTCCGAGACAGGCTCCTACGAGCAGTACTTC; clone size: NA; V gene: TRBV6-5; J gene: TRBJ2-7; D gene: NA
CDR3 protein: CATSRDGFYGYTF; CDR3 DNA: TGTGCCACCAGCAGGGACGGGTTCTATGGCTACACCTTC; clone size: NA; V gene: TRBV15; J gene: TRBJ1-2; D gene: NA
CDR3 protein: CASSRDQGAGEKLFF; CDR3 DNA: TGCGCCAGCAGCAGAGACCAGGGGGCGGGGGAAAAACTGTTTTTT; clone size: NA; V gene: TRBV5-1; J gene: TRBJ1-4; D gene: TRBD1
CDR3 protein: CSVVGVFSTDTQYF; CDR3 DNA: TGCAGCGTTGTGGGAGTTTTTAGCACAGATACGCAGTATTTT; clone size: NA; V gene: TRBV29-1; J gene: TRBJ2-3; D gene: NA
CDR3 protein: CASTSPGQETQYF; CDR3 DNA: TGTGCCAGCACCTCCCCAGGGCAAGAGACCCAGTACTTC; clone size: NA; V gene: TRBV28; J gene: TRBJ2-5; D gene: NA
CDR3 protein: CASSYLHGNQPQHF; CDR3 DNA: TGTGCCAGCAGTTACTTGCACGGGAATCAGCCCCAGCATTTT; clone size: NA; V gene: TRBV6-2/TRBV6-3; J gene: TRBJ1-5; D gene: NA
CDR3 protein: CASSYSPGLAYEQYF; CDR3 DNA: TGTGCCAGCAGTTACTCTCCGGGACTAGCCTACGAGCAGTACTTC; clone size: NA; V gene: TRBV6-6; J gene: TRBJ2-7; D gene: TRBD2
CDR3 protein: CASRPLAGGTGELFF; CDR3 DNA: TGTGCCAGCAGACCTCTAGCGGGAGGGACCGGGGAGCTGTTTTTT; clone size: NA; V gene: TRBV5-5; J gene: TRBJ2-2; D gene: TRBD2
CDR3 protein: CASSLGGGDSYGYTF; CDR3 DNA: TGTGCCAGCAGCTTGGGAGGGGGCGACTCCTATGGCTACACCTTC; clone size: NA; V gene: TRBV5-6; J gene: TRBJ1-2; D gene: TRBD1
CDR3 protein: CASSYRGQPQHF; CDR3 DNA: TGTGCCAGCAGCTACCGGGGACAGCCCCAGCATTTT; clone size: NA; V gene: TRBV7-2; J gene: TRBJ1-5; D gene: NA
CDR3 protein: CASSLWREQYF; CDR3 DNA: TGTGCCAGCAGCCTGTGGCGCGAGCAGTACTTC; clone size: NA; V gene: TRBV28; J gene: TRBJ2-7; D gene: NA
CDR3 protein: CSAQRGMNEKLFF; CDR3 DNA: TGCAGCGCTCAAAGGGGGATGAATGAAAAACTGTTTTTT; clone size: NA; V gene: TRBV29-1; J gene: TRBJ1-4; D gene: NA
CDR3 protein: CASSVGADQPQHF; CDR3 DNA: TGTGCCAGCAGCGTAGGGGCTGATCAGCCCCAGCATTTT; clone size: NA; V gene: TRBV9; J gene: TRBJ1-5; D gene: NA
CDR3 protein: CASSWIDEKLFF; CDR3 DNA: TGTGCCAGCAGTTGGATTGACGAAAAACTGTTTTTT; clone size: NA; V gene: TRBV28; J gene: TRBJ1-4; D gene: NA
CDR3 protein: CSASSPGGTSGYNEQFF; CDR3 DNA: TGCAGTGCTAGTTCCCCCGGCGGGACTAGCGGTTACAATGAGCAGTTCTTC; clone size: NA; V gene: TRBV20-1; J gene: TRBJ2-1; D gene: TRBD2
CDR3 protein: CASSPDSYTEAFF; CDR3 DNA: TGTGCCAGCTCACCGGACAGCTACACTGAAGCTTTCTTT; clone size: few; V gene: TRBV18; J gene: TRBJ1-1; D gene: NA
CDR3 protein: CATSREQGGTYEQYF; CDR3 DNA: TGTGCCACCAGCAGGGAACAGGGGGGGACCTACGAGCAGTACTTC; clone size: NA; V gene: TRBV15; J gene: TRBJ2-7; D gene: NA
CDR3 protein: CASSQGTNTEAFF; CDR3 DNA: TGTGCCAGCAGTCAGGGAACCAACACTGAAGCTTTCTTT; clone size: NA; V gene: TRBV7-9; J gene: TRBJ1-1; D gene: NA
CDR3 protein: CASSSREGAEAFF; CDR3 DNA: TGTGCCAGCAGCTCCCGGGAAGGGGCTGAAGCTTTCTTT; clone size: NA; V gene: TRBV2; J gene: TRBJ1-1; D gene: NA
CDR3 protein: CASSSGGTEAFF; CDR3 DNA: TGTGCCAGCAGCTCGGGAGGCACTGAAGCTTTCTTT; clone size: NA; V gene: TRBV11-2; J gene: TRBJ1-1; D gene: NA
CDR3 protein: CATSSDRSSGNTIYF; CDR3 DNA: TGTGCCACCAGCTCGGACAGAAGCTCTGGAAACACCATATATTTT; clone size: once; V gene: TRBV15; J gene: TRBJ1-3; D gene: NA
CDR3 protein: CASRTDIQQFF; CDR3 DNA: TGTGCCAGCCGGACAGATATTCAGCAGTTCTTC; clone size: NA; V gene: TRBV28; J gene: TRBJ2-1; D gene: NA
CDR3 protein: CASSPIQTNTEAFF; CDR3 DNA: TGTGCCAGCTCACCAATACAGACGAACACTGAAGCTTTCTTT; clone size: NA; V gene: TRBV18; J gene: TRBJ1-1; D gene: NA
CDR3 protein: CASSPLSTNSPLHF; CDR3 DNA: TGTGCCAGCAGTCCCCTATCAACTAATTCACCCCTCCACTTT; clone size: NA; V gene: TRBV6-5; J gene: TRBJ1-6; D gene: NA
CDR3 protein: CASTRQPNQPQHF; CDR3 DNA: TGTGCCAGCACCAGACAGCCAAATCAGCCCCAGCATTTT; clone size: NA; V gene: TRBV28; J gene: TRBJ1-5; D gene: NA
CDR3 protein: CASSLTDTQYF; CDR3 DNA: TGTGCCAGCAGTTTAACAGATACGCAGTATTTT; clone size: once; V gene: TRBV28; J gene: TRBJ2-3; D gene: NA
CDR3 protein: CASSFREGADTGELFF; CDR3 DNA: TGTGCCAGCAGCTTCAGGGAGGGGGCGGACACCGGGGAGCTGTTTTTT; clone size: NA; V gene: TRBV11-2; J gene: TRBJ2-2; D gene: NA
CDR3 protein: CASSEHGDRGTGELFF; CDR3 DNA: TGTGCCAGCAGTGAACACGGGGACAGGGGCACCGGGGAGCTGTTTTTT; clone size: NA; V gene: TRBV6-4; J gene: TRBJ2-2; D gene: TRBD1
CDR3 protein: CASSLGQGNTEAFF; CDR3 DNA: TGTGCCAGCAGCTTGGGACAGGGTAACACTGAAGCTTTCTTT; clone size: NA; V gene: TRBV13; J gene: TRBJ1-1; D gene: TRBD1
CDR3 protein: CASSDSTEAGTGEQYF; CDR3 DNA: TGTGCCAGCAGTGACTCGACAGAAGCCGGGACGGGGGAGCAGTACTTC; clone size: NA; V gene: TRBV6-4; J gene: TRBJ2-7; D gene: NA
CDR3 protein: CASSLIQINSPLHF; CDR3 DNA: TGTGCCAGCAGTTTAATACAGATTAATTCACCCCTCCACTTT; clone size: once; V gene: TRBV27; J gene: TRBJ1-6; D gene: NA
CDR3 protein: CASTDTGTTETQYF; CDR3 DNA: TGTGCCAGCACTGATACCGGGACTACAGAGACCCAGTACTTC; clone size: NA; V gene: TRBV25-1; J gene: TRBJ2-5; D gene: TRBD2
CDR3 protein: CASSQDFAGGRDTQYF; CDR3 DNA: TGTGCCAGCAGCCAAGATTTCGCGGGGGGGCGAGATACGCAGTATTTT; clone size: NA; V gene: TRBV3-1/TRBV3-2; J gene: TRBJ2-3; D gene: TRBD2
CDR3 protein: CASSSTTGELFF; CDR3 DNA: TGTGCCAGCAGCTCTACTACCGGGGAGCTGTTTTTT; clone size: NA; V gene: TRBV5-6; J gene: TRBJ2-2; D gene: NA
CDR3 protein: CASSRAIYRDYEQYF; CDR3 DNA: TGTGCCAGCAGCCGAGCCATATACAGGGACTACGAGCAGTACTTC; clone size: few; V gene: TRBV3-1/TRBV3-2; J gene: TRBJ2-7; D gene: NA
CDR3 protein: CASSKALAEAYEQYF; CDR3 DNA: TGCGCCAGCAGCAAAGCCTTAGCGGAGGCCTACGAGCAGTACTTC; clone size: NA; V gene: TRBV4-3; J gene: TRBJ2-7; D gene: NA
CDR3 protein: CASSYGTGVANEQFF; CDR3 DNA: TGTGCCAGCAGTTACGGGACAGGGGTGGCCAATGAGCAGTTCTTC; clone size: NA; V gene: TRBV6-5; J gene: TRBJ2-1; D gene: TRBD1
CDR3 protein: CASTAQQDNSPLHF; CDR3 DNA: TGTGCCAGCACTGCGCAGCAGGATAATTCACCCCTCCACTTT; clone size: NA; V gene: TRBV2; J gene: TRBJ1-6; D gene: NA
CDR3 protein: CASSPRTSGSYEQYF; CDR3 DNA: TGTGCCAGCAGCCCCAGGACTAGCGGGTCCTACGAGCAGTACTTC; clone size: NA; V gene: TRBV11-2; J gene: TRBJ2-7; D gene: TRBD2
CDR3 protein: CASSSNWGAQETQYF; CDR3 DNA: TGTGCCAGCAGCTCGAACTGGGGGGCACAAGAGACCCAGTACTTC; clone size: NA; V gene: TRBV14; J gene: TRBJ2-5; D gene: NA
CDR3 protein: CASSQGQGPKLHEQYF; CDR3 DNA: TGCGCCAGCAGCCAGGGACAGGGGCCCAAACTCCACGAGCAGTACTTC; clone size: NA; V gene: TRBV4-1; J gene: TRBJ2-7; D gene: TRBD1
CDR3 protein: CASSASTSGTGNTIYF; CDR3 DNA: TGCGCCAGCAGCGCCTCAACCTCAGGAACTGGAAACACCATATATTTT; clone size: NA; V gene: TRBV5-1; J gene: TRBJ1-3; D gene: NA
CDR3 protein: CASSPGTGKPYEQYF; CDR3 DNA: TGTGCCAGCAGTCCGGGGACAGGGAAGCCCTACGAGCAGTACTTC; clone size: NA; V gene: TRBV6-2/TRBV6-3; J gene: TRBJ2-7; D gene: TRBD1